A selection of T cell receptor beta chains follows, all from one sample in a study of blood T cell repertoires in COVID-19. TCRdb's table, derived via immunoSEQ multiplex PCR, lists solely in-frame clones and lacks some. Of about 150,000 clones in the sample, around 83% were seen once. The material sequenced was peripheral blood. The receptor set was obtained from a woman aged 60 to 75 with acute or convalescent COVID-19. The CDR3 runs from the conserved cysteine through the conserved F or W. The order of the fields is D gene, J gene, V gene, clone size, CDR3 DNA, CDR3 protein. D genes are given only for firm matches. Expanded clones are given a class, and other clones once, few, many or no size at all.

D gene: -
J gene: TRBJ1-2
V gene: TRBV7-2
clone size: -
CDR3 DNA: TGTGCCAGCAGCTTATTTGCAGGGGCTAACTATGGCTACACCTTC
CDR3 protein: CASSLFAGANYGYTF

D gene: TRBD1
J gene: TRBJ2-1
V gene: TRBV4-1
clone size: -
CDR3 DNA: TGCGCCAGCAGCCAGGGTGGACAGGGCGGCGAGCAGTTCTTC
CDR3 protein: CASSQGGQGGEQFF

D gene: -
J gene: TRBJ1-5
V gene: TRBV7-3
clone size: -
CDR3 DNA: TGTGCCAGCAGCCCCCAGGGTGGGCAGCCCCAGCATTTT
CDR3 protein: CASSPQGGQPQHF

D gene: TRBD1
J gene: TRBJ1-6
V gene: TRBV10-3
clone size: -
CDR3 DNA: TGTGCCACCGCGAGACAGGGGAGCTCCTATAATTCACCCCTCCACTTT
CDR3 protein: CATARQGSSYNSPLHF

D gene: -
J gene: TRBJ1-2
V gene: TRBV5-1
clone size: -
CDR3 DNA: TGCGCCAGCAGCTTGGGCGGGTCTAATGGCTACACCTTC
CDR3 protein: CASSLGGSNGYTF

D gene: TRBD1
J gene: TRBJ1-2
V gene: TRBV5-1
clone size: once
CDR3 DNA: TGCGCCAGCAGCCGCGAGACAGGGTATGGCTACACCTTC
CDR3 protein: CASSRETGYGYTF

D gene: TRBD1
J gene: TRBJ1-5
V gene: TRBV6-2/TRBV6-3
clone size: -
CDR3 DNA: TGTGCCAGCAGTGCCACGACAGGGGGCTTCGGTCAGCCCCAGCATTTT
CDR3 protein: CASSATTGGFGQPQHF

D gene: -
J gene: TRBJ1-3
V gene: TRBV10-3
clone size: once
CDR3 DNA: TGTGCCATCCAGGGGTCCTCTGGAAACACCATATATTTT
CDR3 protein: CAIQGSSGNTIYF

D gene: TRBD1
J gene: TRBJ2-7
V gene: TRBV5-6
clone size: -
CDR3 DNA: TGTGCCAGCAGCTTCGGGACAGAGGGGGCCTACTGGTACGAGCAGTACTTC
CDR3 protein: CASSFGTEGAYWYEQYF

D gene: TRBD1
J gene: TRBJ2-3
V gene: TRBV11-1
clone size: -
CDR3 DNA: TGTGCCAGCAGACCGGGACAGGCCACAGATACGCAGTATTTT
CDR3 protein: CASRPGQATDTQYF

D gene: -
J gene: TRBJ2-6
V gene: TRBV7-9
clone size: -
CDR3 DNA: TGTGCCAGCAGCTTAGTCTCGGTGAATGGGGCCAACGTCCTGACTTTC
CDR3 protein: CASSLVSVNGANVLTF

D gene: -
J gene: TRBJ2-1
V gene: TRBV2
clone size: -
CDR3 DNA: TGTGCCAGCAGTGAAGCGCTAGGGGTATCCTACAATGAGCAGTTCTTC
CDR3 protein: CASSEALGVSYNEQFF

D gene: TRBD1
J gene: TRBJ1-2
V gene: TRBV6-6
clone size: few
CDR3 DNA: TGTGCCTCCTCATCGCGGCAGGGGGCGATCTATGGAGGCTACACCTTC
CDR3 protein: CASSSRQGAIYGGYTF

D gene: -
J gene: TRBJ1-1
V gene: TRBV6-2/TRBV6-3
clone size: few
CDR3 DNA: TGTGCCAGCAGTGTCCCCTCGACGGGGAACACTGAAGCTTTCTTT
CDR3 protein: CASSVPSTGNTEAFF

D gene: -
J gene: TRBJ1-1
V gene: TRBV6-1
clone size: -
CDR3 DNA: TGTGCCAGCAGTGACGATCTCGCATTCAGGGCGAGCACTGAAGCTTTCTTT
CDR3 protein: CASSDDLAFRASTEAFF

D gene: -
J gene: TRBJ1-1
V gene: TRBV10-3
clone size: few
CDR3 DNA: TGTGCCATCAGTGAGTCTCGGCAGGCTAACACTGAAGCTTTCTTT
CDR3 protein: CAISESRQANTEAFF

D gene: -
J gene: TRBJ2-5
V gene: TRBV18
clone size: -
CDR3 DNA: TGTGCCAGCTCTCCCGGCCCCGTCGGGAGCGAGACCCAGTACTTC
CDR3 protein: CASSPGPVGSETQYF

D gene: TRBD1
J gene: TRBJ2-7
V gene: TRBV5-1
clone size: -
CDR3 DNA: TGCGCCAGCAGCTTGGACCCGGGACAGGGGGCTTTCGAGCAGTACTTC
CDR3 protein: CASSLDPGQGAFEQYF

D gene: -
J gene: TRBJ1-2
V gene: TRBV4-1
clone size: -
CDR3 DNA: TGCGCCAGCAGTTCAGGGTCAGGTGTAGGCTATGGCTACACCTTC
CDR3 protein: CASSSGSGVGYGYTF

D gene: -
J gene: TRBJ2-3
V gene: TRBV9
clone size: -
CDR3 DNA: TGTGCCAGCAGCCTAGCACCCTCCCTGGGGCCAGATACGCAGTATTTT
CDR3 protein: CASSLAPSLGPDTQYF

D gene: TRBD1
J gene: TRBJ2-4
V gene: TRBV27
clone size: -
CDR3 DNA: TGTGCCAGCAGTTTGAGGGGACCCAGGGGGCGCGGTGACATTCAGTACTTC
CDR3 protein: CASSLRGPRGRGDIQYF

D gene: -
J gene: TRBJ1-2
V gene: TRBV10-3
clone size: -
CDR3 DNA: TGTGCCATCAGTGAGTCGCCAAGCGATGGCTACACCTTC
CDR3 protein: CAISESPSDGYTF

D gene: TRBD1
J gene: TRBJ1-1
V gene: TRBV27
clone size: once
CDR3 DNA: TGTGCCAGCAGTTTACGGGACAGGGGAGGCACTGAAGCTTTCTTT
CDR3 protein: CASSLRDRGGTEAFF

D gene: -
J gene: TRBJ1-2
V gene: TRBV28
clone size: -
CDR3 DNA: TGTGCCAGCAGTTTAGGGAAGAGGGTGGGCTACACCTTC
CDR3 protein: CASSLGKRVGYTF

D gene: -
J gene: TRBJ2-1
V gene: TRBV9
clone size: -
CDR3 DNA: TGTGCCAGCAGCGTAGCGGTGGTTTCCTACAATGAGCAGTTCTTC
CDR3 protein: CASSVAVVSYNEQFF

D gene: -
J gene: TRBJ1-5
V gene: TRBV11-2
clone size: -
CDR3 DNA: TGTGCCAGCAGCTTAGGAGGGGGGGGGCTAAGCAATCAGCCCCAGCATTTT
CDR3 protein: CASSLGGGGLSNQPQHF

D gene: -
J gene: TRBJ1-3
V gene: TRBV19
clone size: -
CDR3 DNA: TGTGCCAGTAGTCGCGCCCCCTTCTTTGGAAACACCATATATTTT
CDR3 protein: CASSRAPFFGNTIYF

D gene: TRBD1
J gene: TRBJ2-3
V gene: TRBV9
clone size: -
CDR3 DNA: TGTGCCAGCAGCGCACAGGGGGGAGAGGGTACGCAGTATTTT
CDR3 protein: CASSAQGGEGTQYF

D gene: -
J gene: TRBJ1-1
V gene: TRBV18
clone size: few
CDR3 DNA: TGTGCCAGCTCACCTCTGGTAGGCGGGCTCGACACTGAAGCTTTCTTT
CDR3 protein: CASSPLVGGLDTEAFF

D gene: TRBD1
J gene: TRBJ1-6
V gene: TRBV15
clone size: -
CDR3 DNA: TGTGCCACCAGCAGAGATCGGGGCAGGGGGAATTCACCCCTCCACTTT
CDR3 protein: CATSRDRGRGNSPLHF

D gene: -
J gene: TRBJ2-3
V gene: TRBV2
clone size: -
CDR3 DNA: TGTGCCAGCACCCCTTTCAGTCGCACAGATACGCAGTATTTT
CDR3 protein: CASTPFSRTDTQYF

D gene: TRBD2
J gene: TRBJ2-1
V gene: TRBV2
clone size: -
CDR3 DNA: TGTGCCAGCAAGGGGACTAGGCTCGATGAGCAGTTCTTC
CDR3 protein: CASKGTRLDEQFF

D gene: TRBD1
J gene: TRBJ1-3
V gene: TRBV5-1
clone size: -
CDR3 DNA: TGCGCCAGCAGCCCTTTGACAGGGGACTCTGGAAACACCATATATTTT
CDR3 protein: CASSPLTGDSGNTIYF

D gene: -
J gene: TRBJ1-2
V gene: TRBV18
clone size: -
CDR3 DNA: TGTGCCAGCTCACCCGGACAGTCAGACTATGGCTACACCTTC
CDR3 protein: CASSPGQSDYGYTF

D gene: TRBD2
J gene: TRBJ2-3
V gene: TRBV7-8
clone size: few
CDR3 DNA: TGTGCCAGCAGCCCTAGCGGGGGGGGCACAGATACGCAGTATTTT
CDR3 protein: CASSPSGGGTDTQYF

D gene: -
J gene: TRBJ2-6
V gene: TRBV19
clone size: -
CDR3 DNA: TGTGCCAGTAGTACCCGGTCCCCAGGATCCCACACTGGGGCCAACGTCCTGACTTTC
CDR3 protein: CASSTRSPGSHTGANVLTF

D gene: -
J gene: TRBJ2-7
V gene: TRBV6-2/TRBV6-3
clone size: -
CDR3 DNA: TGTGCCAGCAGTTACGGGGGGGGGCTCTACGAGCAGTACTTC
CDR3 protein: CASSYGGGLYEQYF

D gene: -
J gene: TRBJ1-2
V gene: TRBV2
clone size: -
CDR3 DNA: TGTGCCAGCAGGGGGCCGCTCGTTAACTATGGCTACACCTTC
CDR3 protein: CASRGPLVNYGYTF

D gene: -
J gene: TRBJ1-5
V gene: TRBV7-2
clone size: -
CDR3 DNA: TGTGCCAGCAGCTTAGGCGGGGAGGCGCATCAGCCCCAGCATTTT
CDR3 protein: CASSLGGEAHQPQHF

D gene: -
J gene: TRBJ2-1
V gene: TRBV27
clone size: -
CDR3 DNA: TGTGCCAGCAGTTTAGGTCAGGTTTTCCCCAATGAGCAGTTCTTC
CDR3 protein: CASSLGQVFPNEQFF

D gene: -
J gene: TRBJ2-2
V gene: TRBV6-5
clone size: -
CDR3 DNA: TGTGCCAGCACTGGCAGCACCGGGGAGCTGTTTTTT
CDR3 protein: CASTGSTGELFF

D gene: TRBD1
J gene: TRBJ2-7
V gene: TRBV12-5
clone size: -
CDR3 DNA: TGTGCTAGTGGTTTGCTCGACAGGGCCCTGATCTACGAGCAGTACTTC
CDR3 protein: CASGLLDRALIYEQYF

D gene: -
J gene: TRBJ1-1
V gene: TRBV4-2
clone size: -
CDR3 DNA: TGTGCCAGCAGCCACCCGGGAGGGGTGAACACTGAAGCTTTCTTT
CDR3 protein: CASSHPGGVNTEAFF

D gene: -
J gene: TRBJ1-3
V gene: TRBV6-1
clone size: -
CDR3 DNA: TGTGCCAGCAGTGAAACAGGCTCTGGAAACACCATATATTTT
CDR3 protein: CASSETGSGNTIYF

D gene: TRBD2
J gene: TRBJ2-7
V gene: TRBV4-1
clone size: -
CDR3 DNA: TGCGCCAGCAGCCAAGTGGCGGGGGGGCCGTACGAGCAGTACTTC
CDR3 protein: CASSQVAGGPYEQYF

D gene: -
J gene: TRBJ1-5
V gene: TRBV6-1
clone size: once
CDR3 DNA: TGTGCCAGCAGTGAAAGCGGGGGCAGCAATCAGCCCCAGCATTTT
CDR3 protein: CASSESGGSNQPQHF

D gene: -
J gene: TRBJ2-7
V gene: TRBV6-5
clone size: -
CDR3 DNA: TGTGCCAGCAGTCCACAACAGGGCCTCTCCTACGAGCAGTACTTC
CDR3 protein: CASSPQQGLSYEQYF

D gene: -
J gene: TRBJ1-5
V gene: TRBV10-3
clone size: -
CDR3 DNA: TGTGCCATCTGTGATTGGGGGGGCAATCAGCCCCAGCATTTT
CDR3 protein: CAICDWGGNQPQHF

D gene: -
J gene: TRBJ1-1
V gene: TRBV5-5
clone size: few
CDR3 DNA: TGTGCCAGCAGCTTGATGGTCAGTATGAACACTGAAGCTTTCTTT
CDR3 protein: CASSLMVSMNTEAFF

D gene: TRBD1
J gene: TRBJ1-2
V gene: TRBV6-5
clone size: -
CDR3 DNA: TGTGCCAGCTGGACAGGGTATGGCTACACCTTC
CDR3 protein: CASWTGYGYTF

D gene: -
J gene: TRBJ1-4
V gene: TRBV6-6
clone size: -
CDR3 DNA: TGTGCCAGCAGTTACGGGGGGGCGGGTGAAAAACTGTTTTTT
CDR3 protein: CASSYGGAGEKLFF

D gene: -
J gene: TRBJ2-5
V gene: TRBV18
clone size: -
CDR3 DNA: TGTGCCAGCTCACGGACAGACGGGTACGGGGAGACCCAGTACTTC
CDR3 protein: CASSRTDGYGETQYF